The rows below give T cell receptor beta chains drawn from one sample of a study of T cell responses to AZD1222 COVID-19 vaccine. TCRdb keeps only in-frame clones here, not all; method: immunoSEQ multiplex PCR. The sample lists 150,000 to 200,000 clones; 85% to 95% were seen once. Sequencing used peripheral blood, obtained on day 0 of AZD1222 vaccination. The receptor set was obtained from an adult in good health. Each CDR3 is given with its conserved first and last residue. Each record gives: J gene, clone size, V gene, D gene, CDR3 protein, CDR3 DNA. A D gene is named only where the DNA matches it firmly. Size is stated for part of the rows, as once, few or many counts, or as a class when the clone is expanded.

>TRBJ2-7|NA|TRBV15|NA
CATSRGGGNEQYF
TGTGCCACCAGCAGGGGGGGCGGGAACGAGCAGTACTTC
>TRBJ2-3|NA|TRBV5-4|NA
CASSLALDTQYF
TGTGCCAGCAGCTTGGCACTAGATACGCAGTATTTT
>TRBJ1-1|NA|TRBV7-2|TRBD1
CASSALPGGLTEAFF
TGTGCCAGCAGCGCGCTCCCAGGGGGTCTAACTGAAGCTTTCTTT
>TRBJ1-6|NA|TRBV13|TRBD1
CASSLGYWDRAGSPLHF
TGTGCCAGCAGCTTAGGATACTGGGACAGGGCTGGTTCACCCCTCCACTTT
>TRBJ2-4|few|TRBV27|TRBD1
CASSLLPPGQVVAKNIQYF
TGTGCCAGCAGTTTATTACCGCCCGGACAGGTGGTAGCCAAAAACATTCAGTACTTC
>TRBJ1-5|once|TRBV7-9|NA
CASSLESQGNQPQHF
TGTGCCAGCAGCTTAGAGAGCCAGGGCAATCAGCCCCAGCATTTT
>TRBJ2-3|NA|TRBV5-1|TRBD2
CASSLGLAGLPTDTQYF
TGCGCCAGCAGCTTGGGACTAGCGGGATTGCCCACAGATACGCAGTATTTT
>TRBJ2-1|NA|TRBV11-3|TRBD1
CASSPRGLRGNEQFF
TGTGCCAGCAGCCCCAGGGGGCTAAGGGGAAATGAGCAGTTCTTC
>TRBJ1-2|NA|TRBV6-6|NA
CASSPTYGYTF
TGTGCCAGCAGTCCCACCTATGGCTACACCTTC
>TRBJ2-3|NA|TRBV28|NA
CASSLAGTDTQYF
TGTGCCAGCAGCCTGGCGGGAACTGATACGCAGTATTTT
>TRBJ2-5|NA|TRBV19|TRBD2
CASSIPGGWETQYF
TGTGCCAGTAGTATTCCGGGGGGTTGGGAGACCCAGTACTTC
>TRBJ2-7|NA|TRBV4-2|NA
CASSHGGQYEQYF
TGTGCCAGCAGCCACGGGGGACAGTACGAGCAGTACTTC
>TRBJ1-2|NA|TRBV28|NA
CASSWPAGRSNYGYTF
TGTGCCAGCAGTTGGCCGGCAGGCCGATCTAACTATGGCTACACCTTC
>TRBJ1-2|NA|TRBV19|TRBD1
CASTDYRGQRGYTF
TGTGCCAGTACCGACTACAGGGGGCAGAGGGGCTACACCTTC
>TRBJ2-7|NA|TRBV5-5|NA
CASSLEGGHSYEQYF
TGTGCCAGCAGCTTGGAAGGGGGGCACTCCTACGAGCAGTACTTC
>TRBJ2-5|once|TRBV5-1|TRBD2
CASSSLAGAPPETQYF
TGCGCCAGCAGCTCCTTAGCGGGGGCGCCTCCAGAGACCCAGTACTTC
>TRBJ2-7|NA|TRBV13|NA
CASGSGLYYEQYF
TGTGCCAGCGGATCGGGACTGTACTACGAGCAGTACTTC
>TRBJ1-4|NA|TRBV6-2/TRBV6-3|NA
CASSYGGRKLFF
TGTGCCAGCAGTTACGGTGGCAGAAAACTGTTTTTT
>TRBJ2-6|NA|TRBV5-1|NA
CASSFQGSGANVLTF
TGCGCCAGCAGCTTTCAAGGGTCTGGGGCCAACGTCCTGACTTTC
>TRBJ1-2|NA|TRBV27|TRBD1
CASSKTPQGMRGYTF
TGTGCCAGCAGCAAAACTCCACAGGGGATGCGGGGCTACACCTTC
>TRBJ1-1|NA|TRBV7-9|NA
CASSSRDSGNTEAFF
TGTGCCAGCAGTAGCAGGGATTCAGGGAACACTGAAGCTTTCTTT
>TRBJ2-7|NA|TRBV5-1|NA
CASSLREGRQQGNDEQYF
TGCGCCAGCAGCTTGAGGGAGGGGAGACAACAGGGGAATGACGAGCAGTACTTC
>TRBJ2-7|NA|TRBV3-1/TRBV3-2|NA
CASSQATLLLSYEQYF
TGTGCCAGCAGCCAAGCGACCCTGCTCTTGAGCTACGAGCAGTACTTC
>TRBJ1-2|NA|TRBV28|TRBD1
CASSLTGNYGYTF
TGTGCCAGCAGCCTGACAGGGAACTATGGCTACACCTTC
>TRBJ2-1|NA|TRBV5-4|NA
CASSLGTSSYNEQFF
TGTGCCAGCAGCTTGGGTACAAGCTCCTACAATGAGCAGTTCTTC
>TRBJ2-1|NA|TRBV7-9|NA
CASTKGAGSSYNEQFF
TGTGCCAGCACCAAAGGGGCGGGAAGCTCCTACAATGAGCAGTTCTTC
>TRBJ2-3|NA|TRBV25-1|TRBD1
CASSYPGQGMSDTQYF
TGTGCCAGCAGTTACCCGGGACAGGGGATGTCAGATACGCAGTATTTT
>TRBJ2-7|NA|TRBV28|NA
CASSSTGGLYEQYF
TGTGCCAGCAGTTCCACCGGGGGCCTCTACGAGCAGTACTTC
>TRBJ2-7|NA|TRBV4-3|NA
CASSQDTPGMAEQYF
TGCGCCAGCAGCCAAGATACGCCGGGAATGGCCGAGCAGTACTTC
>TRBJ2-2|NA|TRBV7-9|TRBD1
CASWTGNTGELFF
TGTGCCAGCTGGACAGGGAACACCGGGGAGCTGTTTTTT
>TRBJ1-2|once|TRBV7-2|NA
CASSPVGVGGYTF
TGTGCCAGCAGCCCAGTAGGGGTGGGCGGCTACACCTTC
>TRBJ1-4|once|TRBV3-1/TRBV3-2|TRBD1
CASSSLTGRGEKLFF
TGTGCCAGCAGCTCGTTGACAGGGCGGGGTGAAAAACTGTTTTTT
>TRBJ2-2|once|TRBV5-1|TRBD2
CASSLLPNSGLNTGELFF
TGCGCCAGCAGCCTATTGCCAAATAGCGGGCTGAACACCGGGGAGCTGTTTTTT
>TRBJ1-6|NA|TRBV2|NA
CASSEGGGNSPLHF
TGTGCCAGCAGTGAAGGGGGCGGTAATTCACCCCTCCACTTT
>TRBJ2-6|NA|TRBV7-2|TRBD2
CASSLVVAGGLAGANVLTF
TGTGCCAGCAGCTTAGTCGTGGCGGGAGGGCTGGCTGGGGCCAACGTCCTGACTTTC
>TRBJ1-1|NA|TRBV9|NA
CASSVMQRSEAFF
TGTGCCAGCAGCGTAATGCAGAGGAGTGAAGCTTTCTTT
>TRBJ2-7|NA|TRBV6-5|NA
CASANRASYEQYF
TGTGCCAGCGCTAACAGGGCCTCCTACGAGCAGTACTTC
>TRBJ1-3|few|TRBV11-2|NA
CASSLTISGNTIYF
TGTGCCAGCAGCTTGACCATTTCTGGAAACACCATATATTTT
>TRBJ2-6|NA|TRBV2|TRBD1
CASRDPGTGAFGANVLTF
TGTGCCAGCAGGGACCCCGGGACAGGGGCCTTTGGGGCCAACGTCCTGACTTTC
>TRBJ1-2|NA|TRBV7-2|NA
CASSLRAGANYGYTF
TGTGCCAGCAGCTTAAGGGCAGGGGCCAACTATGGCTACACCTTC
>TRBJ1-2|NA|TRBV7-9|NA
CASSIPDRFNYGYTF
TGTGCCAGCAGCATCCCAGACAGGTTTAACTATGGCTACACCTTC
>TRBJ1-5|once|TRBV29-1|NA
CSVGAGPNQLQHF
TGCAGCGTTGGTGCAGGGCCCAATCAGCTCCAGCATTTT
>TRBJ1-2|NA|TRBV19|TRBD1
CASSNQGAGYGYTF
TGTGCCAGTAGTAATCAGGGGGCCGGGTATGGCTACACCTTC
>TRBJ2-4|NA|TRBV10-3|NA
CAISEVRAYLDGTKNIQYF
TGTGCCATCAGTGAGGTCCGGGCGTACTTGGACGGGACCAAAAACATTCAGTACTTC
>TRBJ1-4|NA|TRBV7-2|NA
CASSPRLTTNEKLFF
TGTGCCAGCAGCCCCAGACTCACAACTAATGAAAAACTGTTTTTT
>TRBJ1-1|NA|TRBV5-1|TRBD1
CASGGTGYTEAFF
TGCGCCAGCGGAGGGACAGGGTACACTGAAGCTTTCTTT
>TRBJ2-6|NA|TRBV7-9|TRBD1
CASSSSGQGASGANVLTF
TGTGCCAGCAGCTCGTCGGGACAGGGGGCCTCTGGGGCCAACGTCCTGACTTTC
>TRBJ1-3|NA|TRBV19|NA
CASSMIPGAAPYF
TGTGCCAGTAGTATGATACCGGGGGCGGCCCCATATTTT
>TRBJ1-1|NA|TRBV14|NA
CASSRVRYSARAEAFF
TGTGCCAGCAGCCGAGTAAGATACTCGGCGCGGGCTGAAGCTTTCTTT
>TRBJ1-1|NA|TRBV28|TRBD1
CASSPGVLINRGITEAFF
TGTGCCAGCAGTCCCGGAGTCCTAATAAACAGGGGAATCACTGAAGCTTTCTTT
>TRBJ2-1|NA|TRBV7-6|TRBD2
CASSSRTSGNEQFF
TGTGCCAGCAGCTCAAGGACTAGCGGGAATGAGCAGTTCTTC
>TRBJ1-2|NA|TRBV27|NA
CASSLRLGANGYTF
TGTGCCAGCAGTCTAAGGCTCGGGGCCAATGGCTACACCTTC
>TRBJ2-7|NA|TRBV27|NA
CASSFGVPYEQYF
TGTGCCAGCAGTTTCGGGGTCCCCTACGAGCAGTACTTC
>TRBJ2-5|NA|TRBV5-1|TRBD1
CASSLSNRGRMETQYF
TGCGCCAGCAGCTTGAGTAACAGGGGGAGGATGGAGACCCAGTACTTC
>TRBJ2-3|NA|TRBV2|NA
CASRRVATDTQYF
TGTGCCAGCAGGAGAGTGGCGACAGATACGCAGTATTTT
>TRBJ1-2|NA|TRBV6-5|NA
CASSRSRKDGYTF
TGTGCCAGCAGCCGATCAAGGAAGGATGGCTACACCTTC
>TRBJ1-4|NA|TRBV7-9|NA
CASSTHQEGAEKLFF
TGTGCCAGCAGCACGCACCAGGAGGGAGCTGAAAAACTGTTTTTT
>TRBJ1-5|NA|TRBV5-8|TRBD1
CASSRHRGVGDQPQHF
TGTGCCAGCAGCCGTCACAGGGGGGTCGGAGATCAGCCCCAGCATTTT
>TRBJ2-3|once|TRBV12-5|NA
CASGLYLGGLADTQYF
TGTGCTAGTGGTTTGTATTTGGGGGGCCTCGCAGATACGCAGTATTTT